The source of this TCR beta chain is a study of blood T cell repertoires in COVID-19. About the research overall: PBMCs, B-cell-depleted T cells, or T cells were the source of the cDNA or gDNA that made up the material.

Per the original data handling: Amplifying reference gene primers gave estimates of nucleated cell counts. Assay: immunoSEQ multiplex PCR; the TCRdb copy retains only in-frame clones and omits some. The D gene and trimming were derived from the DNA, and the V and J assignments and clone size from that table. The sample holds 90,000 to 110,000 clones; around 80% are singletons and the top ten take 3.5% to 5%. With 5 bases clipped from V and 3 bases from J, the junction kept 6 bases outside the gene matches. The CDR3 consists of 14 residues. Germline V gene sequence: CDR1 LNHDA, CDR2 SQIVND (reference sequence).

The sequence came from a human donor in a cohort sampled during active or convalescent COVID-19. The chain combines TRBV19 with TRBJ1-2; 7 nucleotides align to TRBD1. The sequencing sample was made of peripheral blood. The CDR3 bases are TGTGCCAGTAGTTTCCGGACAGGAGACTATGGCTACACCTTC. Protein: CASSFRTGDYGYTF.